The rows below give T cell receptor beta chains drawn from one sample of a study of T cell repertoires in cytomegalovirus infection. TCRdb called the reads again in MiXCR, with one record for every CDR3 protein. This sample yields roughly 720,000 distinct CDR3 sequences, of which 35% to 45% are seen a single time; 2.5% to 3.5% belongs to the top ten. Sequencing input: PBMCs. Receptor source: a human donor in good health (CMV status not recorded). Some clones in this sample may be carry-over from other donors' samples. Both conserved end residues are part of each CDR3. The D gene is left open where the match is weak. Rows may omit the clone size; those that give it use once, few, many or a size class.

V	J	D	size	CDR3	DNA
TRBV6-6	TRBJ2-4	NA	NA	CASSYGGSGAKNIQYF	TGTGCCAGCAGTTACGGTGGTAGCGGCGCCAAAAACATTCAGTACTTC
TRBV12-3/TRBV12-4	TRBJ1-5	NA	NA	CASSEQGRSNQPQHF	TGTGCCAGCAGCGAACAGGGACGGAGCAATCAGCCCCAGCATTTT
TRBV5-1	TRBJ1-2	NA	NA	CASSSDDGYTF	TGCGCCAGCAGCTCGGACGATGGCTACACCTTC
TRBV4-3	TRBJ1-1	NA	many	CASSQDRVSNTEAFF	TGCGCCAGCAGCCAAGATCGGGTCTCTAACACTGAAGCTTTCTTT
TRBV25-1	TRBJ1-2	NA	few	CASSEWSEPHGYTF	TGTGCCAGCAGTGAATGGTCGGAGCCCCATGGCTACACCTTC
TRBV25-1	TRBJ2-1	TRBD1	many	CASSGRNRGIGNEQFF	TGTGCCAGCAGTGGGAGAAACAGGGGAATCGGAAATGAGCAGTTCTTC
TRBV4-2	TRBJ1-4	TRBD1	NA	CASSPGTDFATNEKLFF	TGTGCCAGCAGCCCCGGGACAGACTTTGCAACTAATGAAAAACTGTTTTTT
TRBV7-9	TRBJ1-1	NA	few	CASSPQGGPEAFF	TGTGCCAGCAGCCCACAGGGAGGTCCTGAAGCTTTCTTT
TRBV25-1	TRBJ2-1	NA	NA	CASSGPGPRGLNEQFF	TGTGCCAGCAGTGGACCGGGACCGCGCGGACTGAATGAGCAGTTCTTC
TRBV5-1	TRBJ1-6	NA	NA	CASSLAALDNSPLHF	TGCGCCAGCAGCTTGGCTGCCTTGGATAATTCACCCCTCCACTTT
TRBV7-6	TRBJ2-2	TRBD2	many	CASSYTSGRLANTGELFF	TGTGCCAGCAGCTATACTAGCGGGAGGTTAGCGAACACCGGGGAGCTGTTTTTT
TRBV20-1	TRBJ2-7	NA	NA	CSARNLGYEQYF	TGCAGTGCTAGAAATCTGGGTTACGAGCAGTACTTC
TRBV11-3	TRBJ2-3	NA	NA	CASSLNDRGSTDTQYF	TGTGCCAGCAGCCTTAACGACCGGGGGAGCACAGATACGCAGTATTTT
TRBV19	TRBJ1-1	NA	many	CASSKDRSTEAFF	TGTGCCAGTAGTAAAGACAGGAGCACTGAAGCTTTCTTT
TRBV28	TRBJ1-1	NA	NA	CASSLAGTAFF	TGTGCCAGCAGTTTGGCCGGGACCGCTTTCTTT
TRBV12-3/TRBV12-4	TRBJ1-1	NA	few	CASRWGGNTEAFF	TGTGCCAGCAGGTGGGGAGGGAACACTGAAGCTTTCTTT
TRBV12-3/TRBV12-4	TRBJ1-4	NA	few	CASSFPGQEKLFF	TGTGCCAGCAGTTTTCCCGGACAGGAAAAACTGTTTTTT
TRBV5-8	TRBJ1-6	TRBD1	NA	CASSGDRGASPLHF	TGTGCCAGCAGCGGTGACAGGGGTGCCTCACCCCTCCACTTT
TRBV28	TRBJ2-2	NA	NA	CASSLSRGRGGQTGELFF	TGTGCCAGCAGTTTATCGAGGGGCAGGGGTGGCCAGACCGGGGAGCTGTTTTTT
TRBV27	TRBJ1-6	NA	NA	CASSLRADNSPLHF	TGTGCCAGCAGTTTACGGGCGGATAATTCACCCCTCCACTTT
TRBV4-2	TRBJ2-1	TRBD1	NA	CASSRRQGQSYNEQFF	TGTGCCAGCAGCCGGCGACAGGGTCAATCCTACAATGAGCAGTTCTTC
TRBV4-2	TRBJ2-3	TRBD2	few	CASSQEGVKRGVTDTQYF	TGTGCCAGCAGCCAAGAAGGCGTGAAGCGGGGGGTCACAGATACGCAGTATTTT
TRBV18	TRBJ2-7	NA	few	CASSPDGGATYEQYF	TGTGCCAGCTCACCCGACGGAGGGGCTACCTACGAGCAGTACTTC
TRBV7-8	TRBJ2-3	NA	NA	CASSLVKDTHYF	TGTGCCAGCAGCTTAGTCAAGGATACGCATTATTTT
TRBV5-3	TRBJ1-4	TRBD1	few	CARSLQPQGAPANEKLFF	TGTGCCAGAAGCTTACAGCCACAGGGGGCGCCGGCTAATGAAAAACTGTTTTTT
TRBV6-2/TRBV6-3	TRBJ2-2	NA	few	CASSYARGLKNTGELFF	TGTGCCAGCAGTTACGCGCGGGGACTCAAGAACACCGGGGAGCTGTTTTTT